The clone carrying this T cell receptor (beta chain) was recorded once. The sample originates from a study of blood T cell repertoires in COVID-19. Study at large: The United States, Italy and Spain were the sources of the acute and convalescent COVID-19 samples. PBMCs, B-cell-depleted T cells, or T cells were the source of the cDNA or gDNA that made up the material.

Trimming pared 3 bases from V and 3 bases from J, leaving 14 bases between. CDR1 ENHRY and CDR2 SYGVKD come from the germline V gene. This CDR3 spans 15 amino acids. Original data processing: Scientists estimated how many nucleated cells there were by amplifying reference gene primers. Produced via immunoSEQ multiplex PCR; TCRdb's table is partial and in-frame only. The V and J calls and the clone size are those of that table, but D and trimming were determined from the DNA. The repertoire includes about 110,000 clones, roughly 81% of them detected once, and over 2% sits in the top ten. The rearrangement uses TRBV10-3 and TRBJ1-2, with a weak D call TRBD1 (5 bases). This TCR came from a human donor in a cohort sampled during active COVID-19. Sample: peripheral blood. The CDR3 region is CAISDESDRHYGYTF. The CDR3 DNA follows: TGTGCCATCAGTGACGAGTCCGACAGACACTATGGCTACACCTTC.